The 31 T cell receptor beta chains listed next were all sequenced from one sample in a study of cytomegalovirus exposure and HLA in healthy donors. This PCR relied on a set of 60 Vbeta primers and 13 Jbeta primers. Some clones are missing from TCRdb's copy, which holds only in-frame ones; the method was immunoSEQ multiplex PCR. In the table there are approximately 50,000 clones, roughly 80% of which are singletons. Input material: PBMCs. The receptors were gathered from a man aged 25 to 40 in good health and CMV-seropositive.

The genes are TRBV28 and TRBJ2-7, with 8 bases fitting TRBD1. This CDR3 is built from 16 residues. Unmatched junction bases numbered 11, after V lost 5 bases and J lost 2 bases. CDR1 is MDHEN and CDR2 is SYDVKM in the germline V gene. As DNA, the CDR3 is TGTGCCAGCAGTACTCCAGGACAGGGTGTCGCCTACGAGCAGTACTTC. This translates into CASSTPGQGVAYEQYF. Based on the CDR3 plus reference TRBV28 and TRBJ2-7, the full variable domain is DVKVTQSSRYLVKRTGEKVFLECVQDMDHENMFWYRQDPGLGLRLIYFSYDVKMKEKGDIPEGYSVSREKKERFSLILESASTNQTSMYLCASSTPGQGVAYEQYFGPGTRLTVT.

The rearrangement joins TRBV2 to TRBJ1-2; weak D call: TRBD1 (5 bases). Germline values: CDR1 SNHLY, CDR2 FYNNEI. V lost 8 bases to trimming and J lost 8 bases, with 18 bases between them. The CDR3 loop spans 13 amino acids. The CDR3 DNA reads as TGTGCCAGCTGTTATCTCGGGGGAGAAGGCTACACCTTC. Translating it yields CASCYLGGEGYTF.

This chain uses TRBV29-1 with TRBJ1-1; D not certain. Trimming pared 7 bases from V and 4 bases from J, leaving 13 bases between. Germline CDR1 is SQVTM and CDR2 is ANQGSEA. The CDR3 contains 12 residues. The CDR3, as DNA: TGCAGCGCCAAGAGATTTGGCACTGAAGCTTTCTTT. Translated: CSAKRFGTEAFF.

The V and J genes are TRBV6-5 and TRBJ1-5; D gene uncertain. V was shortened by 1 base and J by 2 bases, with 3 bases between the two germline ends. This CDR3 is built from 13 residues. Germline V gene lookup returns CDR1 MNHEY and CDR2 SVGAGI. CDR3 coding DNA: TGTGCCAGCAGTTACTTAGGCAATCAGCCCCAGCATTTT. Translated, it gives CASSYLGNQPQHF.

CDR3: CASSVLASNQPQHF. CDR3 bases: TGTGCCAGCAGTGTACTAGCAAGCAATCAGCCCCAGCATTTT. The gene calls are TRBV2 and TRBJ1-5; the D is unclear. This CDR3 contains 14 residues. V shed 4 bases and J shed 1 base, with 8 bases lying between them. Germline loops: CDR1 SNHLY, CDR2 FYNNEI.

This chain uses TRBV7-6 with TRBJ2-5, with 8 bases identical to TRBD2. The trim removed 5 bases at V and 1 base at J, leaving 9 bases unmatched. CDR1 is SGHVS, CDR2 FNYEAQ, per germline. The CDR3 has 16 amino acids. CDR3 protein: CASSESSGGVQETQYF. CDR3 nucleotides: TGTGCCAGCAGCGAATCAAGCGGGGGAGTCCAAGAGACCCAGTACTTC. Together with reference TRBV7-6 and TRBJ2-5, the CDR3 gives the full variable domain: GAGVSQSPRYKVTKRGQDVALRCDPISGHVSLYWYRQALGQGPEFLTYFNYEAQQDKSGLPNDRFSAERPEGSISTLTIQRTEQRDSAMYRCASSESSGGVQETQYFGPGTRLLVL.

V is TRBV2 and J is TRBJ2-1, with TRBD1 as a possible D gene (6 bases). Trimming took 8 bases from V and 0 from J, leaving 8 bases between them. Germline V gene sequence: CDR1 SNHLY, CDR2 FYNNEI. The CDR3 loop spans 13 amino acids. The CDR3 here is CASQGSSYNEQFF. The CDR3 DNA sequence: TGTGCCAGCCAGGGGAGCTCCTACAATGAGCAGTTCTTC.

V usage is TRBV30 and J usage is TRBJ1-5; D may be TRBD1 (6 bases). The length of the CDR3 is 14 residues. Germline V gives CDR1 GTSNPN, CDR2 SVGIG (reference sequence). Trimming removed 5 bases from V and 3 bases from J, with 14 bases in between. CDR3 sequence (DNA): TGTGCCTGGCAGACAGGAGACCTCAATCAGCCCCAGCATTTT. This codes for CAWQTGDLNQPQHF.

The chain carries TRBV5-6 and TRBJ2-7; D call uncertain. The germline V gene encodes CDR1 SGHDT and CDR2 YYEEEE. V was shortened by 0 bases and J by 0 bases, with 7 bases between the two germline ends. The CDR3 runs to 14 residues. The CDR3 loop is CASSLGVSSYEQYF. For the CDR3, the DNA is TGTGCCAGCAGCTTGGGTGTCAGCTCCTACGAGCAGTACTTC.

V is TRBV19 and J is TRBJ1-2, with D uncertain. The CDR3 sequence is 10 residues long. The germline V gene has CDR1 LNHDA and CDR2 SQIVND (reference sequence). Trimming removed 8 bases at V and 8 bases at J, with 9 bases between. The CDR3 DNA is TGTGCCAGTCTGAATGGCGGCTACACCTTC. Translated: CASLNGGYTF.

This chain uses TRBV30 with TRBJ1-2; 8 bases match TRBD1. Germline assignment: CDR1 GTSNPN and CDR2 SVGIG (reference sequence). V trimming: 5 bases; J trimming: 7 bases; junction bases outside the gene matches: 6. The CDR3 is 12 amino acids. The CDR3 region is CAWGGQGGGYTF. The CDR3 region has the DNA TGTGCCTGGGGCGGACAGGGTGGTGGCTACACCTTC.

The V call is TRBV5-4, the J call TRBJ2-3; TRBD2 aligns across 9 bases. Germline-derived CDR1 and CDR2 are SGHNT and YYREEE (reference sequence). This CDR3 spans 16 amino acids. Unmatched junction bases numbered 6, after V lost 0 bases and J lost 4 bases. Here the CDR3 DNA reads TGTGCCAGCAGCTTGGACGGCGGGGGGGCCTCAGATACGCAGTATTTT. As protein: CASSLDGGGASDTQYF. The full variable domain, completed using reference TRBV5-4 and TRBJ2-3, is ETGVTQSPTHLIKTRGQQVTLRCSSQSGHNTVSWYQQALGQGPQFIFQYYREEENGRGNFPPRFSGLQFPNYSSELNVNALELDDSALYLCASSLDGGGASDTQYFGPGTRLTVL.

V usage is TRBV5-1 and J usage is TRBJ1-6, with 7 bases aligning to TRBD1. V was pared by 3 bases and J by 4 bases, with 4 bases of the junction left unmatched. This CDR3 region has 15 residues. Looked up from germline, CDR1 is SGHRS and CDR2 is YFSETQ. The CDR3 DNA follows: TGCGCCAGCAGCTCGGGACAGCAATATAATTCACCCCTCCACTTT. Residues: CASSSGQQYNSPLHF.

This clone was counted a few times. This chain links TRBV7-6 with TRBJ1-5; D call uncertain. The CDR3 consists of 14 residues. The V gene lost 3 bases and the J gene lost 1 base, with 7 bases spanning the gap. Germline V gene sequence: CDR1 SGHVS, CDR2 FNYEAQ. CDR3 coding DNA: TGTGCCAGCAGCTTCTCGGGGAGCAATCAGCCCCAGCATTTT. This codes for CASSFSGSNQPQHF.

The sample holds one count of this clone. The V and J genes are TRBV5-8 and TRBJ2-1, with D unclear. Germline CDR1 is SGHTS and CDR2 is YDEGEE. The CDR3 contains 15 residues. Trimming left V 0 bases short and J 2 bases short, with 9 bases between. This CDR3 reads CASSLEQITYNEQFF. For the CDR3, the DNA is TGTGCCAGCAGCTTGGAACAGATAACCTACAATGAGCAGTTCTTC.

The chain has TRBV4-1 and TRBJ2-5; TRBD2 agrees at 8 bases. J lost 4 bases, V lost 1 base, and 11 bases had no gene match. Germline CDR1 is MGHRA and CDR2 is YSYEKL. CDR3 length: 17 amino acids. The chain's CDR3 is CASSQVTGTRGAETQYF. The CDR3 DNA sequence: TGCGCCAGCAGCCAAGTCACCGGGACTAGAGGAGCAGAGACCCAGTACTTC.

The chain joins TRBV9 to TRBJ1-1, with D possibly TRBD1 on 6 matching bases. CDR1 and CDR2 (germline): SGDLS, YYNGEE. The V end was cut by 4 bases, the J end by 5 bases, with 15 bases between. There are 14 residues in the CDR3. The CDR3 bases are TGTGCCAGCAGCCCCTCCGGGACAATAACTGAAGCTTTCTTT. It codes for CASSPSGTITEAFF.

The CDR3 DNA reads TGTGCCAGCAGCACTCGGACAGGAACCTACAATGAGCAGTTCTTC. Protein sequence: CASSTRTGTYNEQFF. This chain joins TRBV13 and TRBJ2-1; 7 positions agree with TRBD1. CDR3 length equals 15 residues. From germline, CDR1 is PRHDT and CDR2 FYEKMQ (reference sequence). J was trimmed by 2 bases and V by 5 bases; bases with no gene match: 6.

The chain recombines TRBV19 with TRBJ1-5; 7 bases map to TRBD1. Germline CDR1 is LNHDA and CDR2 is SQIVND (reference sequence). J was trimmed by 2 bases and V by 9 bases; bases with no gene match: 10. This CDR3 contains 15 residues. Here the CDR3 reads CASRTGWEGNQPQHF. In nucleotides, the CDR3 is TGTGCCAGCCGGACAGGATGGGAGGGCAATCAGCCCCAGCATTTT.

The chain is built from TRBV7-3 and TRBJ2-3, with 8 bases matching TRBD2. The CDR3 runs to 15 residues. Germline V gene data show CDR1 as SGHTA and CDR2 as FQGTGA. The ends lost 5 bases at V and 1 base at J; junction bases unmatched: 5. CDR3 sequence (DNA): TGTGCCAGCAGCCCTGGGCGGGGGGGCACAGATACGCAGTATTTT. Protein product: CASSPGRGGTDTQYF.

This chain uses TRBV4-2 with TRBJ2-7, with 12 bases aligning to TRBD2. CDR3 size: 16 residues. Per the germline V gene, CDR1 is LGHNA and CDR2 is YNFKEQ. V shed 1 base, J shed 2 bases, and the junction held 3 bases outside the gene matches. Written as DNA, the CDR3 is TGTGCCAGCAGCCAAGTGTCTAGCGGGGGGGCCTACGAGCAGTACTTC. This translates into CASSQVSSGGAYEQYF.

The chain links TRBV30 to TRBJ1-5; no clear D gene. Germline CDR1 reads GTSNPN; CDR2 reads SVGIG (reference sequence). V was shortened by 0 bases and J by 8 bases, with 8 bases between the two germline ends. This CDR3 spans 12 amino acids. The CDR3: CAWSVESKPQHF. The DNA of the CDR3 is TGTGCCTGGAGTGTTGAAAGCAAGCCCCAGCATTTT.

The chain is built from TRBV5-4 and TRBJ1-3, with D possibly matching TRBD1 (5 bases). This CDR3 has 15 residues. Per the germline V gene, CDR1 is SGHNT and CDR2 is YYREEE (reference sequence). The V gene lost 3 bases and the J gene lost 3 bases, with 13 bases spanning the gap. The DNA for the CDR3 is TGTGCCAGCAGCTGGGGCCTGGGCAGTGGAAACACCATATATTTT. Its protein product is CASSWGLGSGNTIYF.

In this sample, this clone turned up a few times. V usage is TRBV2 and J usage is TRBJ1-1, with D hard to call. This CDR3 is built from 12 residues. Per the germline V gene, CDR1 is SNHLY and CDR2 is FYNNEI. V lost 7 bases to trimming and J lost 7 bases, with 13 bases between them. The chain's CDR3 is CASTGVVGEAFF. The DNA of the CDR3 is TGTGCCAGCACCGGGGTTGTGGGTGAAGCTTTCTTT.

The CDR3 nucleotides are TGTGCCAGCAGCCGACAGGGGTATAATCAGCCCCAGCATTTT. Its protein is CASSRQGYNQPQHF. The J gene is TRBJ1-5, the V gene TRBV6-5; 8 nucleotides agree with TRBD1. With V trimmed by 6 bases and J by 4 bases, 5 bases remained unmatched. CDR1 and CDR2 from the germline V gene are MNHEY and SVGAGI. The CDR3 sequence is 14 residues long.

The chain is built from TRBV9 and TRBJ2-7; possibly TRBD2 for D (6 bases). Trimming took off 2 bases at V and 2 bases at J, with 11 bases between the two ends. Germline V gene lookup returns CDR1 SGDLS and CDR2 YYNGEE. This CDR3 region has 14 residues. Here the CDR3 reads CASSVGGSAYEQYF. In DNA, the CDR3 is TGTGCCAGCAGCGTTGGGGGGTCTGCCTACGAGCAGTACTTC. Full variable domain (outside the CDR3, taken from reference TRBV9 and TRBJ2-7): DSGVTQTPKHLITATGQRVTLRCSPRSGDLSVYWYQQSLDQGLQFLIQYYNGEERAKGNILERFSAQQFPDLHSELNLSSLELGDSALYFCASSVGGSAYEQYFGPGTRLTVT.

The V and J genes are TRBV10-1 and TRBJ1-2, with TRBD1 as a possible D gene (6 bases). CDR1 is WNHNN and CDR2 is SYGVQD in the germline V gene (reference sequence). The V end was cut by 5 bases, the J end by 6 bases, with 13 bases between. The CDR3 sequence is 13 residues long. The CDR3 sequence is CASSRGTGDGYTF. CDR3 sequence (DNA): TGCGCCAGCAGTAGGGGGACCGGGGATGGCTACACCTTC.

The chain couples TRBV7-2 to TRBJ2-7; the match to TRBD1 covers 8 bases. CDR3 size: 14 residues. The trim removed 5 bases at V and 3 bases at J, leaving 6 bases unmatched. The germline V gene encodes CDR1 SGHTA and CDR2 FQGNSA. The CDR3 reads CASSVQTGVYEQYF. In DNA, the CDR3 is TGTGCCAGCAGCGTACAGACAGGGGTCTACGAGCAGTACTTC.

This clone came up once. This chain joins TRBV5-1 and TRBJ2-1; a possible D gene is TRBD2 (7 bases). The CDR3 consists of 17 residues. The V end lost 5 bases, the J end lost 4 bases, and 22 bases lay between the germline ends. The germline gives CDR1 SGHRS, CDR2 YFSETQ. The CDR3, as DNA: TGCGCCAGCAGTTGGGGGGGACAACGATTGGTATACAATGAGCAGTTCTTC. Amino acid sequence: CASSWGGQRLVYNEQFF.

This rearrangement joins TRBV2 to TRBJ2-7, with TRBD2 identical over 7 bases. CDR1 is SNHLY, CDR2 FYNNEI, per germline. Trimming cost V 6 bases and J 4 bases; bases outside gene matches: 15. The CDR3 contains 16 residues. The CDR3: CASSPGGGAGWYEQYF. CDR3 DNA: TGTGCCAGCAGCCCGGGGGGTGGAGCGGGGTGGTACGAGCAGTACTTC.

This chain connects TRBV18 to TRBJ2-2, with 8 bases lining up with TRBD1. CDR1 KGHSH and CDR2 LQKENI come from the germline V gene. The CDR3 loop spans 15 amino acids. Trimming removed 3 bases from V and 5 bases from J; junction bases left unmatched: 5. CDR3 protein: CASSPRTGRTGELFF. The CDR3 DNA reads as TGTGCCAGCTCACCCCGGACAGGGAGAACCGGGGAGCTGTTTTTT.